The source of this T cell receptor beta chain is a study of blood T cell repertoires in COVID-19. Study details: Acute and convalescent COVID-19 specimens originated in the United States, Italy and Spain. The analysed material was cDNA or gDNA that came from T cells, B-cell-depleted T cells, or PBMCs.

V lost 5 bases and J lost 7, with 14 bases in between. CDR1 is SGHNT, CDR2 YENEEA, per germline. The CDR3 totals 13 residues. Authors' analysis steps: By means of reference gene primer amplification, nucleated cell counts were estimated. The data were produced by immunoSEQ multiplex PCR, yet TCRdb's version contains in-frame clones alone and is incomplete. V, J and clone size were drawn from that table, and D and trimming were deduced from the DNA. Of about 190,000 clones listed, around four fifths are singletons. The sequencing sample was made of peripheral blood. This TCR derives from a man aged 30 to 45 with active or convalescent COVID-19. The chain employs TRBV11-3 and TRBJ2-5; possible D gene TRBD1, 6 bases. The CDR3 DNA follows: TGTGCCAGCAGCACACAACAGGGCGCGACCCAGTACTTC. Translating gives CASSTQQGATQYF. Drawing the rest from reference TRBV11-3 and TRBJ2-5, the complete variable domain is EAGVVQSPRYKIIEKKQPVAFWCNPISGHNTLYWYLQNLGQGPELLIRYENEEAVDDSQLPKDRFSAERLKGVDSTLKIQPAELGDSAVYLCASSTQQGATQYFGPGTRLLVL.